This TCR beta chain was captured in a study of Ad26.COV2.S vaccination and SARS-CoV-2 variants. Study information: Intramuscular Ad26.COV2.S at 5x10^10 or 1x10^11 viral particles. Whole-study results and caveats: Vaccine recipients posted higher spike-specific TCR breadth than their placebo counterparts.

The CDR3 length is 13 residues. V lost 3 bases and J 6 bases, leaving 11 bases between the germline ends. Germline CDR1 and CDR2: LNHDA and SQIVND (reference sequence). Comments on this clone: The antigen remains unidentified.

Repertoires were generated with immunoSEQ multiplex PCR, while TCRdb's copy carries only in-frame clones and drops some. This sample yields some 420,000 clones, of which roughly 90% are seen a single time; 3.6% belongs to the top ten. Indicated treatment: around 19 received Ad26.COV2.S at low or high dose, single or two shots; several received placebo; per-sample allocation not given. The samples date from day 63 after the first vaccine or placebo injection. The administered vaccine (an Ad26 vector) expressed Wuhan-strain SARS-CoV-2 spike. The sample was peripheral blood, taken in a trial of Ad26.COV2.S vaccine versus placebo. The TCR comes from a person between 18 and 59 years old who received the Ad26.COV2.S COVID-19 vaccine or a placebo. The V gene is TRBV19, the J gene TRBJ1-2, with D possibly matching TRBD1 (5 bases). The CDR3: CASSMGTRDGYTF. CDR3 coding DNA: TGTGCCAGTAGTATGGGGACCCGGGATGGCTACACCTTC.